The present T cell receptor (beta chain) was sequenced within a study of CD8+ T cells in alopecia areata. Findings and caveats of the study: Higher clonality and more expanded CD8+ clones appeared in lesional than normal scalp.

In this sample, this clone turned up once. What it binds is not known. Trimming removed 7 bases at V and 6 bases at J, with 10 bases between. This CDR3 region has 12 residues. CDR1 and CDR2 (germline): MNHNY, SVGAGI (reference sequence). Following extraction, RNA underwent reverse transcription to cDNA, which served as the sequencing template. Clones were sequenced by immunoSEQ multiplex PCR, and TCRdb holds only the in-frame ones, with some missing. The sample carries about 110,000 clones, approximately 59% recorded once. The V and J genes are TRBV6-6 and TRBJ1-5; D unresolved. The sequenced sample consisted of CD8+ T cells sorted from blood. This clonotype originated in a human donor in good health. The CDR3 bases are TGTGCCAGCACCGAACCCGGTCAGCCCCAGCATTTT. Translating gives CASTEPGQPQHF.